This entry lists 20 T cell receptor beta chains sequenced from one sample in a study of blood T cell repertoires in COVID-19. Generated by immunoSEQ multiplex PCR, the TCRdb table keeps only in-frame clones and is missing some. The data contain 200,000 to 250,000 clones, 92% of them seen just once; the ten biggest clones take up approximately 0.77%. Sequenced: peripheral blood. The source of these receptors is a man aged 55-75 years with COVID-19, enrolled during active disease.

The chain recombines TRBV9 with TRBJ2-1; 9 positions agree with TRBD2. Germline loops: CDR1 SGDLS, CDR2 YYNGEE. J was trimmed by 8 bases and V by 3 bases; bases with no gene match: 9. The CDR3 is made up of 15 amino acids. The CDR3 is CASSGRPGTSHEQFF. Written as DNA, the CDR3 is TGTGCCAGCAGCGGACGCCCCGGGACTAGCCATGAGCAGTTCTTC.

The J gene is TRBJ2-2, the V gene TRBV7-8; possible D gene TRBD2, 5 bases. This CDR3 region has 14 residues. Germline CDR1 is SGHVS and CDR2 is FQNEAQ. V was pared by 5 bases and J by 4 bases, with 11 bases between. The CDR3 DNA sequence: TGTGCCAGCAGCAACCGGGATCCCACCGGGGAGCTGTTTTTT. It translates to CASSNRDPTGELFF.

The rearrangement uses TRBV5-4 and TRBJ1-4; 9 nucleotides line up with TRBD1. CDR3 length equals 15 residues. The V and J ends lost 3 bases and 8 bases, in that order; junction bases with no gene match: 8. CDR1 is SGHNT and CDR2 is YYREEE in the germline V gene (reference sequence). CDR3 sequence: CASSSGTGFNEKLFF. As DNA, the CDR3 is TGTGCCAGCAGCTCTGGGACAGGGTTTAACGAAAAACTGTTTTTT.

Details on this clone: Sequence at one end of the junction differs from germline and may be a read error. V and J are TRBV7-7 and TRBJ2-3, with D possibly matching TRBD2 (7 bases). The germline V gene has CDR1 SSHAT and CDR2 FNYEAQ (reference sequence). The CDR3 loop spans 15 amino acids. The CDR3 loop reads CASSAGGAGSDTQYF. CDR3 DNA sequence: TGTGCTAGCAGCGCTGGGGGGGCCGGGTCAGATACGCAGTATTTT. The variable domain in full, completed from reference TRBV7-7 and TRBJ2-3, reads GAGVSQSPRYKVTKRGQDVTLRCDPISSHATLYWYQQALGQGPEFLTYFNYEAQPDKSGLPSDRFSAERPEGSISTLTIQRTEQRDSAMYRCASSAGGAGSDTQYFGPGTRLTVL.

In the case of this clone: Germline is not matched at one junction end, which may reflect a read error. V gene TRBV28 combines with J gene TRBJ1-1; 11 nucleotides align to TRBD1. From germline, CDR1 is MDHEN and CDR2 SYDVKM. The CDR3 is made up of 17 amino acids. The CDR3 here is CASSSSGTGGLNTEAFF. The CDR3 nucleotides are TGTGCCAGCAGTTCCTCCGGGACAGGGGGGTTGAATACTGAAGCTTTCTTT. The whole variable domain, filled in from reference TRBV28 and TRBJ1-1, reads DVKVTQSSRYLVKRTGEKVFLECVQDMDHENMFWYRQDPGLGLRLIYFSYDVKMKEKGDIPEGYSVSREKKERFSLILESASTNQTSMYLCASSSSGTGGLNTEAFFGQGTRLTVV.

The chain combines TRBV28 with TRBJ1-2; 7 positions agree with TRBD1. There are 18 residues in the CDR3. The V gene end was trimmed by 2 bases and the J gene end by 0 bases; junction bases not matched to a gene: 12. Germline values: CDR1 MDHEN, CDR2 SYDVKM. The CDR3 nucleotides read TGTGCCAGCAGTTTAGCACAAGCACAGGGGCAGTCTAACTATGGCTACACCTTC. Its protein product is CASSLAQAQGQSNYGYTF.

The rearrangement links TRBV14 to TRBJ2-1, with TRBD2 matching 9 bases. This CDR3 has 16 residues. Trimming removed 4 bases from V and 0 bases from J; junction bases left unmatched: 4. Germline V gene data show CDR1 as SGHDN and CDR2 as FVKESK. CDR3 residues: CASSPFSGSSYNEQFF. In DNA, the CDR3 is TGTGCCAGCAGCCCATTTAGCGGGAGCTCCTACAATGAGCAGTTCTTC.

This clone was observed a single time. The gene calls are TRBV12-5 and TRBJ2-7; the match to TRBD1 covers 11 bases. Germline CDR1 and CDR2: LGHNT and FRNRAP. This CDR3 is 14 amino acids long. Losses at the gene ends were 6 bases for V and 5 bases for J; bases not matched to a gene: 6. The CDR3 region has the DNA TGTGCTAGTGGCCGGGACAGGGGGGCCCACGAGCAGTACTTC. Its protein is CASGRDRGAHEQYF. Full variable domain (missing parts from reference TRBV12-5 and TRBJ2-7): DARVTQTPRHKVTEMGQEVTMRCQPILGHNTVFWYRQTMMQGLELLAYFRNRAPLDDSGMPKDRFSAEMPDATLATLKIQPSEPRDSAVYFCASGRDRGAHEQYFGPGTRLTVT.

The chain has TRBV19 and TRBJ1-6; D perhaps matches TRBD1 (6 bases). Trimming cost V 7 bases and J 7 bases, with 17 bases left between them. Germline V gene lookup returns CDR1 LNHDA and CDR2 SQIVND (reference sequence). This CDR3 spans 15 amino acids. CDR3 loop: CASNEGTGLNSPLHF. The DNA of the CDR3 is TGTGCCAGTAACGAGGGAACAGGGTTAAATTCACCCCTCCACTTT.

This clone came up once. The V call is TRBV6-5, the J call TRBJ2-1, with TRBD2 matching 8 bases. V was pared by 4 bases and J by 10 bases, with 12 bases of the junction left unmatched. Germline V lookup: CDR1 MNHEY, CDR2 SVGAGI. This CDR3 region has 15 residues. The CDR3, as DNA: TGTGCCAGCAGTTCCCGGGGTAGCGGGAATCACGAGCAGTTCTTC. Encoded protein: CASSSRGSGNHEQFF.

The V gene is TRBV5-4, the J gene TRBJ1-5; D is unclear. The CDR3 is 13 amino acids. V lost 4 bases, J lost 6 bases, and 11 bases lay in between. Germline V gives CDR1 SGHNT, CDR2 YYREEE (reference sequence). CDR3 residues: CASSPGETQPQHF. CDR3 sequence (DNA): TGTGCCAGCAGCCCCGGGGAAACTCAGCCCCAGCATTTT.

The chain uses TRBV7-8 and TRBJ2-7, with D perhaps matching TRBD2 (6 bases). The V end was cut by 2 bases, the J end by 4 bases, with 12 bases between. Germline V CDR1 and CDR2: SGHVS, FQNEAQ. The CDR3 contains 14 residues. The CDR3 DNA is TGTGCCAGCAGCTTAACCGGGAGCGGGTACGAGCAGTACTTC. Amino acids: CASSLTGSGYEQYF.

CDR3 loop: CASSLDSFNEQFF. The CDR3 DNA sequence: TGTGCCAGCAGCTTGGACAGCTTCAATGAGCAGTTCTTC. This chain links TRBV7-3 with TRBJ2-1; tentative D call: TRBD1 (6 bases). Per the germline V gene, CDR1 is SGHTA and CDR2 is FQGTGA. The CDR3 consists of 13 residues. Trimming cost V 3 bases and J 6 bases, with 9 bases left between them.

The chain uses TRBV7-2 and TRBJ1-2; unclear D gene. From germline, CDR1 is SGHTA and CDR2 FQGNSA. This CDR3 is built from 15 residues. Trimming took 1 base from V and 8 from J, leaving 17 bases between them. CDR3 DNA sequence: TGTGCCAGCAGCTTAGTTCAACTGGGCCCTCGGGGCTACACCTTC. Translated: CASSLVQLGPRGYTF.

The V gene is TRBV7-9, the J gene TRBJ1-6; 7 positions match TRBD1. Germline lookup yields CDR1 SEHNR and CDR2 FQNEAQ (reference sequence). V was clipped by 5 bases and J by 4 bases; unmatched bases: 2. The CDR3 length is 14 residues. CDR3 DNA sequence: TGTGCCAGCAGCGTGGGACAGTATAATTCACCCCTCCACTTT. Its protein is CASSVGQYNSPLHF.

J is TRBJ2-1 and V is TRBV5-1; 13 nucleotides match TRBD2. V shed 4 bases and J 9 bases; nucleotides not matched to a gene: 13. Per the germline V gene, CDR1 is SGHRS and CDR2 is YFSETQ. The CDR3 loop spans 17 amino acids. This chain's CDR3 is CASSRRGLAGAEGEQFF. The CDR3 DNA reads TGCGCCAGCAGCAGGCGAGGACTAGCGGGAGCTGAGGGTGAGCAGTTCTTC.

This sequence joins TRBV19 and TRBJ1-5; D uncertain. The CDR3 has 14 residues. V was clipped by 5 bases and J by 3 bases, with 11 bases between them. Germline V gives CDR1 LNHDA, CDR2 SQIVND (reference sequence). The CDR3 here is CASSAPRINQPQHF. The CDR3 DNA reads TGTGCCAGTAGTGCCCCGAGAATCAATCAGCCCCAGCATTTT.

The rearrangement links TRBV30 to TRBJ1-2, with D maybe TRBD1 (6 bases). This CDR3 is 14 amino acids long. Trimming stripped 3 bases from V and 5 bases from J, with 16 bases between. Germline loops: CDR1 GTSNPN, CDR2 SVGIG (reference sequence). CDR3 coding DNA: TGTGCCTGGAGGGACGACGGACAGACATATGGCTACACCTTC. Residues: CAWRDDGQTYGYTF.

This chain joins TRBV6-1 and TRBJ2-1; 10 bases are a match to TRBD1. The CDR3 runs to 16 residues. V lost 2 bases, J lost 1 base, and 2 bases stayed unmatched. Germline loops: CDR1 MNHNS, CDR2 SASEGT. DNA of the CDR3: TGTGCCAGCAGTGAATGGACAGGGGGGTCCTACAATGAGCAGTTCTTC. This codes for CASSEWTGGSYNEQFF.

The rearrangement links TRBV5-1 to TRBJ2-3, with D unresolved. The CDR3 runs to 15 residues. Trimming removed 5 bases at V and 5 bases at J, with 18 bases between. Germline CDR1 and CDR2: SGHRS and YFSETQ. For the CDR3, the DNA is TGCGCCAGCAGACGCGGTCGCGGCACACAAGATACGCAGTATTTT. As protein: CASRRGRGTQDTQYF.